Listed below are T cell receptor beta chains from one sample, sequenced in a study of cytomegalovirus exposure and HLA in healthy donors. Using immunoSEQ multiplex PCR, the repertoire was profiled, and TCRdb retains in-frame clones only, with some absent. The sample has 120,000 to 150,000 clones; around a tenth are singletons. Sequencing was performed on PBMCs. These receptors came from a male donor in good health and CMV-seronegative. Both conserved end residues are part of each CDR3. The D gene is left open where the match is weak. Clone size is given for some rows only: seen once, a few or many times, or a class if the clone is expanded.

CASSYYLGQAYQPQHF,TGTGCCAGCAGTTACTATCTGGGACAGGCTTATCAGCCCCAGCATTTT,TRBV6-6,.,TRBJ1-5,TRBD1
CASSEWPSGGYQPQHF,TGTGCCAGCAGTGAGTGGCCCTCAGGGGGTTATCAGCCCCAGCATTTT,TRBV6-1,few,TRBJ1-5,TRBD1
CASSGNRPTVNEKLFF,TGTGCCAGCAGTGGGAACCGTCCCACAGTTAATGAAAAACTGTTTTTT,TRBV6-1,few,TRBJ1-4,.
CASSLSMRDGYTF,TGTGCCAGCAGTTTATCGATGAGGGATGGCTACACCTTC,TRBV27,few,TRBJ1-2,.
CASNDGHANTIYF,TGTGCCAGCAATGACGGACACGCGAACACCATATATTTT,TRBV2,few,TRBJ1-3,.
CASRGAGFDGYTF,TGTGCCAGCAGAGGGGCGGGGTTCGATGGCTACACCTTC,TRBV4-2,.,TRBJ1-2,.
CASSPGTSGIRGGIQYF,TGTGCCAGCAGTCCCGGGACTAGCGGGATCCGGGGGGGCATTCAGTACTTC,TRBV27,few,TRBJ2-4,TRBD2
CASGQGNSPLHF,TGTGCCAGCGGACAGGGAAATTCACCCCTCCACTTT,TRBV9,.,TRBJ1-6,TRBD1
CASSFWDRSGSPLHF,TGTGCCAGCAGCTTCTGGGACAGAAGCGGGTCACCCCTCCACTTT,TRBV5-6,.,TRBJ1-6,TRBD1
CASSYSERDTDTQYF,TGTGCCAGCAGTTACTCAGAGCGGGACACAGATACGCAGTATTTT,TRBV6-5,few,TRBJ2-3,TRBD2
CASSLGSVSGNTIYF,TGTGCCAGCAGCTTGGGTTCGGTCTCTGGAAACACCATATATTTT,TRBV5-4,.,TRBJ1-3,.
CASSQSPGTGDEQFF,TGCGCCAGCAGCCAATCGCCTGGGACAGGGGATGAGCAGTTCTTC,TRBV4-1,few,TRBJ2-1,TRBD1
CASSAGGGDTGELFF,TGTGCCAGCAGCGCGGGAGGAGGGGACACCGGGGAGCTGTTTTTT,TRBV9,.,TRBJ2-2,TRBD2
CASSQDPPGDGYTIYF,TGCGCCAGCAGCCAAGATCCCCCAGGGGATGGCTACACCATATATTTT,TRBV4-3,.,TRBJ1-3,.
CASSPRRGGSNEQFF,TGTGCCAGCAGCCCCCGGCGCGGCGGATCAAATGAGCAGTTCTTC,TRBV7-9,.,TRBJ2-1,.
CASSPSLAGGTYNEQFF,TGCGCCAGCAGCCCCAGCTTAGCGGGAGGTACCTACAATGAGCAGTTCTTC,TRBV5-1,.,TRBJ2-1,TRBD2
CASSEWAAGEAETQYF,TGTGCCAGCAGTGAATGGGCAGCGGGGGAAGCAGAGACCCAGTACTTC,TRBV25-1,.,TRBJ2-5,TRBD2
CASSLARSYEQYF,TGTGCCAGCAGCCTCGCGCGGTCCTACGAGCAGTACTTC,TRBV28,.,TRBJ2-7,.
CSAGLAGDAETQYF,TGCAGCGCCGGACTAGCGGGAGACGCGGAGACCCAGTACTTC,TRBV29-1,.,TRBJ2-5,TRBD2
CASSQEGRGTEAFF,TGCGCCAGCAGCCAAGAGGGCCGGGGGACTGAAGCTTTCTTT,TRBV4-3,.,TRBJ1-1,.
CASSLAPGITNEKLFF,TGTGCCAGCAGCTTAGCACCCGGGATCACTAATGAAAAACTGTTTTTT,TRBV7-2,.,TRBJ1-4,.
CAISTDRAVETQYF,TGTGCCATCAGCACTGACAGGGCGGTGGAGACCCAGTACTTC,TRBV10-3,few,TRBJ2-5,TRBD1
CASRSGGRSYNEQFF,TGTGCCAGTCGGTCCGGCGGTAGATCCTACAATGAGCAGTTCTTC,TRBV19,.,TRBJ2-1,.
CASSDPGTWRDTQYF,TGTGCCAGCAGTGACCCGGGGACTTGGAGAGATACGCAGTATTTT,TRBV25-1,.,TRBJ2-3,.
CASSSTGAPHAYEQYF,TGTGCCAGCAGCTCTACCGGAGCACCCCATGCCTACGAGCAGTACTTC,TRBV7-2,.,TRBJ2-7,.
CASRERGGNEQFF,TGTGCCAGCAGGGAGCGGGGGGGGAATGAGCAGTTCTTC,TRBV7-3,few,TRBJ2-1,TRBD2
CASSVPADTDTQYF,TGTGCCAGCAGCGTCCCAGCGGACACAGATACGCAGTATTTT,TRBV9,few,TRBJ2-3,.
CASSARTGGPYEQYF,TGTGCCAGCAGTGCCCGGACAGGGGGTCCCTACGAGCAGTACTTC,TRBV6-1,few,TRBJ2-7,TRBD1
CASSEPSSGRGRYEQYF,TGTGCCAGCAGTGAACCCAGTAGTGGGAGAGGGAGGTACGAGCAGTACTTC,TRBV6-1,.,TRBJ2-7,.
CASSLELALSYEQYF,TGTGCCAGCAGCTTAGAACTAGCGCTTTCCTACGAGCAGTACTTC,TRBV7-8,few,TRBJ2-7,TRBD2
CASSPRDFISYEQYF,TGTGCCAGTAGTCCCCGGGACTTTATCTCCTACGAGCAGTACTTC,TRBV19,few,TRBJ2-7,.
CASSLLAGDSYNEQFF,TGTGCCAGCAGCCTCTTAGCGGGAGACTCCTACAATGAGCAGTTCTTC,TRBV28,.,TRBJ2-1,TRBD2
CASTFGGSTYNEQFF,TGCGCCAGCACCTTTGGGGGCAGCACCTACAATGAGCAGTTCTTC,TRBV5-1,.,TRBJ2-1,.
CASSLGGQNTEAFF,TGCGCCAGCAGCCTGGGTGGGCAGAACACTGAAGCTTTCTTT,TRBV5-1,few,TRBJ1-1,.
CASSQGISGGQETQYF,TGCGCCAGCAGCCAAGGGATTAGCGGGGGCCAAGAGACCCAGTACTTC,TRBV4-1,few,TRBJ2-5,TRBD2
CASSQLTDSGANVLTF,TGTGCCAGCAGCCAATTAACTGATTCTGGGGCCAACGTCCTGACTTTC,TRBV4-2,.,TRBJ2-6,.
CASSLLPQREPQHF,TGTGCCAGTAGTCTCCTTCCCCAGCGTGAGCCCCAGCATTTT,TRBV19,.,TRBJ1-5,.